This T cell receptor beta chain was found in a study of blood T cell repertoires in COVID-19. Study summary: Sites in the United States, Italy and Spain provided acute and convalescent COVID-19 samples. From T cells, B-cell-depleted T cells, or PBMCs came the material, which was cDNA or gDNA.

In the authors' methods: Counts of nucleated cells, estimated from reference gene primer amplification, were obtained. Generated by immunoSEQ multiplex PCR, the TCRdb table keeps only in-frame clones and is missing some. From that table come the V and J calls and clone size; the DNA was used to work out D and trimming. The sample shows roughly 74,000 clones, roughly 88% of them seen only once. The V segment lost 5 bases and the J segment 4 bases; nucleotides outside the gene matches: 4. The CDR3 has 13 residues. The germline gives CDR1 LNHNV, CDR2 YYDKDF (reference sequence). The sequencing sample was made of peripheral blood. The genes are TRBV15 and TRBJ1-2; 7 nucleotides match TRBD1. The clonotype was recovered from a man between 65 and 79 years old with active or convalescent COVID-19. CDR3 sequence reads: CATSGGQSYGYTF. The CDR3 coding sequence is TGTGCCACCAGCGGGGGACAGAGCTATGGCTACACCTTC. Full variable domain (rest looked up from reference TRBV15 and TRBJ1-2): DAMVIQNPRYQVTQFGKPVTLSCSQTLNHNVMYWYQQKSSQAPKLLFHYYDKDFNNEADTPDNFQSRRPNTSFCFLDIRSPGLGDTAMYLCATSGGQSYGYTFGSGTRLTVV.